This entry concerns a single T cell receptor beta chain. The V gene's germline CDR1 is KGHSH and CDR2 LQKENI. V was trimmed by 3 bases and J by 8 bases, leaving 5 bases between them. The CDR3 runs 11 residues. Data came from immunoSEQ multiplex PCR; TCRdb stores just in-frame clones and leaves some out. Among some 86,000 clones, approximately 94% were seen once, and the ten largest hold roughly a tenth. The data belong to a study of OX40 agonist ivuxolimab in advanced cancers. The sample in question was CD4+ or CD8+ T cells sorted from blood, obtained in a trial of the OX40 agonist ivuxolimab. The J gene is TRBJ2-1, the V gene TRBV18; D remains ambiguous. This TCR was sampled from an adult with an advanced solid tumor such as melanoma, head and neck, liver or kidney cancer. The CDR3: CASSPGDEQFF. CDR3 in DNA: TGTGCCAGCTCACCGGGTGATGAGCAGTTCTTC. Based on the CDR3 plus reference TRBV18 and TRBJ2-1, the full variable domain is NAGVMQNPRHLVRRRGQEARLRCSPMKGHSHVYWYRQLPEEGLKFMVYLQKENIIDESGMPKERFSAEFPKEGPSILRIQQVVRGDSAAYFCASSPGDEQFFGPGTRLTVL.